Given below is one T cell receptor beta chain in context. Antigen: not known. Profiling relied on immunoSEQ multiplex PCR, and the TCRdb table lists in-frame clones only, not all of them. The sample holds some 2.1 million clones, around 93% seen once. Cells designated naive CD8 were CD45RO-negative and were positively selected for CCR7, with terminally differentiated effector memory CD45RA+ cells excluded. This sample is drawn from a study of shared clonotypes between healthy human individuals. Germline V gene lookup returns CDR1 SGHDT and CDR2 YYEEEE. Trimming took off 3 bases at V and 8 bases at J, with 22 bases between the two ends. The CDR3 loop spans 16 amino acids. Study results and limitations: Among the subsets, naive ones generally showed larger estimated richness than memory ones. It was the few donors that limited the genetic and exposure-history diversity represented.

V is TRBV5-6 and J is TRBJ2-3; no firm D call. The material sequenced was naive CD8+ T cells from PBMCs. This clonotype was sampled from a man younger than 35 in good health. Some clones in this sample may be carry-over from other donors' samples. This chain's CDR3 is CASSSLHLVPLRTQYF. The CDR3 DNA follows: TGTGCCAGCAGCTCGCTCCATTTGGTGCCCCTTCGTACGCAGTATTTT.